The rows below give T cell receptor beta chains drawn from one sample of a study of regulatory T cells in long-lasting Graves disease. TCRdb redid the calling of the multiplex PCR reads with MiXCR, one entry per CDR3 protein. There are approximately 540,000 distinct CDR3 sequences in the sample; about 12% occur only once, and around 10% lies in the top ten. The data also belong to a second study, concerning T cells in Graves' hyperthyroidism and ophthalmopathy.

Sequenced here: peripheral blood mononuclear cells (PBMCs), sampled at new diagnosis, from a patient treated with antithyroid drugs. The source of these receptors is a woman aged 25 to 39 with Graves disease. CDR3s include the opening cysteine and the closing phenylalanine or tryptophan. A D gene is named only where the DNA matches it firmly. A clone size is listed for some rows: how often the clone was seen (once, few, many), or a class if it is expanded.

d_gene,j_gene,abundance,v_gene,CDR3aa,CDR3nt
TRBD1,TRBJ2-5,few,TRBV5-1,CASSLEVNRGQETQYF,TGCGCCAGCAGCTTGGAGGTTAACAGGGGACAAGAGACCCAGTACTTC
NA,TRBJ1-4,many,TRBV28,CASSSGTNEKLFF,TGTGCCAGCAGCTCAGGGACTAATGAAAAACTGTTTTTT
TRBD1,TRBJ2-1,many,TRBV28,CASSLVQGARNEQFF,TGTGCCAGCAGTTTGGTACAGGGGGCGAGGAATGAGCAGTTCTTC
TRBD2,TRBJ2-5,NA,TRBV19,CASSIGGLAMETQYF,TGTGCCAGTAGTATAGGGGGACTAGCGATGGAGACCCAGTACTTC
TRBD2,TRBJ2-2,NA,TRBV12-3/TRBV12-4,CASSFPSGRNTGGLFF,TGTGCCAGCAGTTTCCCTAGCGGGCGGAACACCGGGGGGCTGTTTTTT
NA,TRBJ2-7,NA,TRBV27,CASSQGLYDSYEQYF,TGTGCCAGCAGCCAAGGCCTCTACGACTCCTACGAGCAGTACTTC
NA,TRBJ1-2,many,TRBV19,CARVARLSGYTF,TGTGCCAGAGTTGCCAGATTAAGTGGCTACACCTTC
TRBD2,TRBJ2-3,NA,TRBV7-2,CASSLLPVLAGFSTDTQYF,TGTGCCAGCAGCTTATTGCCCGTACTAGCGGGCTTTAGCACAGATACGCAGTATTTT
NA,TRBJ2-1,NA,TRBV20-1,CSGVGSSSYNEQFF,TGCAGTGGGGTGGGATCGAGCTCCTACAATGAGCAGTTCTTC
NA,TRBJ2-3,many,TRBV3-1,CASSQGPPGATDTQYF,TGTGCCAGCAGCCAAGGCCCGCCTGGGGCCACAGATACGCAGTATTTT
TRBD1,TRBJ2-1,many,TRBV24-1,CATSDPRQGLSYNEQFF,TGTGCCACCAGTGATCCTAGACAGGGGCTATCCTACAATGAGCAGTTCTTC
NA,TRBJ2-7,once,TRBV5-1,CASSLDRSPSYEQYF,TGCGCCAGCAGCTTGGACAGGAGTCCTTCCTACGAGCAGTACTTC
TRBD1,TRBJ2-1,many,TRBV15,CATSREDRGYNEQFF,TGTGCCACCAGCAGAGAGGACAGGGGGTACAATGAGCAGTTCTTC
TRBD1,TRBJ1-6,many,TRBV28,CASSQNRGINSPLHF,TGTGCCAGCAGCCAAAACAGGGGAATTAATTCACCCCTCCACTTT
NA,TRBJ2-5,many,TRBV28,CASSFLETGHQETQYF,TGTGCCAGCAGTTTCTTAGAGACAGGACACCAAGAGACCCAGTACTTC
TRBD2,TRBJ2-2,few,TRBV5-1,CASSLTSGLEHTGELFF,TGCGCCAGCAGCTTGACTAGCGGGTTAGAGCACACCGGGGAGCTGTTTTTT
TRBD2,TRBJ2-3,many,TRBV7-2,CASSPSQRGIIGTQYF,TGTGCCAGCAGCCCCTCTCAGCGGGGGATCATCGGTACGCAGTATTTT
NA,TRBJ2-3,NA,TRBV7-8,CASRGGNAADTQYF,TGTGCCAGCAGGGGCGGGAATGCAGCAGATACGCAGTATTTT
TRBD1,TRBJ1-3,few,TRBV25-1,CASSESTGAGNTIYF,TGTGCCAGCAGTGAATCGACAGGGGCTGGAAACACCATATATTTT
NA,TRBJ1-5,NA,TRBV20-1,CSARIGAWGPQHF,TGCAGTGCTAGAATCGGTGCCTGGGGGCCCCAGCATTTT
TRBD2,TRBJ2-1,many,TRBV19,CASNWGLAGESEQFF,TGTGCCAGTAACTGGGGTTTAGCGGGAGAATCTGAGCAGTTCTTC
TRBD2,TRBJ2-7,many,TRBV20-1,CSGDGLASDEQYF,TGCAGTGGTGATGGACTAGCTAGCGACGAGCAGTACTTC
NA,TRBJ1-4,few,TRBV7-9,CASREDTGRGEKLFF,TGTGCCAGCAGGGAAGATACTGGGCGCGGTGAAAAACTGTTTTTT
NA,TRBJ2-7,many,TRBV20-1,CSVRQSYEQYF,TGCAGTGTTCGACAGTCCTACGAGCAGTACTTC
NA,TRBJ1-1,many,TRBV12-3/TRBV12-4,CATEDPVRRGTEAFF,TGTGCCACCGAAGATCCGGTCAGGCGCGGCACTGAAGCTTTCTTT
NA,TRBJ1-3,few,TRBV6-5,CASSYSSPGWDSGNTIYF,TGTGCCAGCAGTTACTCGAGCCCAGGTTGGGACTCTGGAAACACCATATATTTT
NA,TRBJ1-2,NA,TRBV3-1,CASSTLGVDYGYTF,TGTGCCAGCAGTACCTTGGGGGTGGACTATGGCTACACCTTC
NA,TRBJ2-1,few,TRBV6-1,CASSGGAEIYNEQFF,TGTGCCAGCAGTGGGGGGGCGGAGATTTACAATGAGCAGTTCTTC
NA,TRBJ1-1,many,TRBV6-2/TRBV6-3,CASSYSIGRDLNTEAFF,TGTGCCAGCAGTTACTCGATCGGGCGAGACTTGAACACTGAAGCTTTCTTT
TRBD2,TRBJ2-7,many,TRBV27,CASSLGREVHEQYF,TGTGCCAGCAGTTTAGGGCGGGAGGTCCACGAGCAGTACTTC
NA,TRBJ2-2,many,TRBV6-2/TRBV6-3,CASSYPWNTGELFF,TGTGCCAGCAGTTACCCCTGGAACACCGGGGAGCTGTTTTTT
NA,TRBJ1-4,few,TRBV18,CASSDRGLGEKLFF,TGTGCCAGCTCCGACCGAGGGTTAGGCGAAAAACTGTTTTTT
NA,TRBJ2-3,many,TRBV30,CAWRTGLWGTDTQYF,TGTGCCTGGAGGACTGGGCTTTGGGGCACAGATACGCAGTATTTT
NA,TRBJ2-2,NA,TRBV30,CAWSYSGTGELFF,TGTGCCTGGAGTTACTCGGGGACCGGGGAGCTGTTTTTT